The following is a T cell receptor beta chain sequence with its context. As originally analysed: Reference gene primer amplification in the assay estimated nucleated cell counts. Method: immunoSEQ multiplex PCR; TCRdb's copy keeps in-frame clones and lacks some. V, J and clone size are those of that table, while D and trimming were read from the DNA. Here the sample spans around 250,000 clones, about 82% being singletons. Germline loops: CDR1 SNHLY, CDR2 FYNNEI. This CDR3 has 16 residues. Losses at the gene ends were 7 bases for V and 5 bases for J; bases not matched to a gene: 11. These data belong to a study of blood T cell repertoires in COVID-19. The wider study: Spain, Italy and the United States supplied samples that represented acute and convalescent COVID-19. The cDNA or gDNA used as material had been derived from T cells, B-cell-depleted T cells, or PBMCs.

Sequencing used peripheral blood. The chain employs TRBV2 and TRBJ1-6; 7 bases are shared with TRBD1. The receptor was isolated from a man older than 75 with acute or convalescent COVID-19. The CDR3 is CASTRDSLLDNSPLHF. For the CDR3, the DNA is TGTGCCAGCACCCGGGACAGCCTCCTGGATAATTCACCCCTCCACTTT.